The T cell receptor (beta chain) described here comes from a study of cytomegalovirus exposure and HLA in healthy donors. In regard to this clone: The antigen is undetermined.

The PCR was carried out with 60 Vbeta primers and 13 Jbeta primers. Clones were read by immunoSEQ multiplex PCR, and TCRdb kept only the in-frame ones, dropping some. Of roughly 95,000 clones listed, about four fifths are singletons. The study's findings and limits: Listed as cytomegalovirus-associated were 170 or so TCR beta chains.

The donors, nominally healthy at sampling, likely had unrecorded immune exposures. The CDR3 spans 14 residues. From germline, CDR1 is MRHNA and CDR2 SNTAGT. V was clipped by 3 bases and J by 7 bases; unmatched bases: 4. The sequencing input was PBMCs. This TCR derives from a man younger than 40 in good health and CMV-seropositive. This sequence joins TRBV6-4 and TRBJ2-2; 8 bases align to TRBD2. Here the CDR3 DNA reads TGTGCCAGCAGTGAAGCGGGAGAAAGCGGGGAGCTGTTTTTT. Translating it yields CASSEAGESGELFF.